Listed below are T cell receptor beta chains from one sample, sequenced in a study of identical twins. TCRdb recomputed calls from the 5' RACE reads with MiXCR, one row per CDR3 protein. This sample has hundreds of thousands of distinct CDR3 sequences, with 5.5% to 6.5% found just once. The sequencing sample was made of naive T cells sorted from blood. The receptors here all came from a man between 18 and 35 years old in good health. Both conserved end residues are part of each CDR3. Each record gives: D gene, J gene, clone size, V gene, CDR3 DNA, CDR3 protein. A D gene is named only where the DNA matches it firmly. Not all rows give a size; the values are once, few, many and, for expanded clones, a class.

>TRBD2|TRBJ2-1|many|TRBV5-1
TGCGCCAGCGGGCGGGAGCGCTACAATGAGCAGTTCTTC
CASGRERYNEQFF
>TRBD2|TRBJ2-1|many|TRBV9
TGTGCCAGCAGCGTAGCGGTCGGGGGACTAGCGGGAGGGATGAATGAGCAGTTCTTC
CASSVAVGGLAGGMNEQFF
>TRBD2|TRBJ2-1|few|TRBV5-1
TGCGCCAGCAGCTTGGTAAGCGGGAGGGCCCATGAGCAGTTCTTC
CASSLVSGRAHEQFF
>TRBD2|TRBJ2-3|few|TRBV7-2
TGTGCCAGCACCTGCCTGCGGGAGTGGACAGATACGCAGTATTTT
CASTCLREWTDTQYF
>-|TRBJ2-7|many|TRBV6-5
TGTGCCAGCAGTTACTCGCTCTTTTACGAGCAGTACTTC
CASSYSLFYEQYF
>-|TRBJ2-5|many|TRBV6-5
TGTGCCAGCAGTTTCGGGCCCCAAGAGACCCAGTACTTC
CASSFGPQETQYF
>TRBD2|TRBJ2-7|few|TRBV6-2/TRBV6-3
TGTGCCAGCAGTTACTCGGCGGGAGCCTACGAGCAGTACTTC
CASSYSAGAYEQYF
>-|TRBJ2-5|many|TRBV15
TGTGCCACCAGTCTGACTAACCAAGAGACCCAGTACTTC
CATSLTNQETQYF
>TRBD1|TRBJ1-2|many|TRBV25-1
TGTGCCAGCAGTACTCGGGACAGTTCTAACTATGGCTACACCTTC
CASSTRDSSNYGYTF
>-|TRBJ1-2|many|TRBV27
TGTGCCAGCAAATCTACCGGGACGGCTGCCTATGGCTACACCTTC
CASKSTGTAAYGYTF
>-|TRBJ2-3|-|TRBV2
TGTGCCAGCAGCCCCCTTACAGGCCCTGGGGATACGCAGTATTTT
CASSPLTGPGDTQYF
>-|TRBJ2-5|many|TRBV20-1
TGCAGTGCCATAGCGGAACACCAAGAGACCCAGTACTTC
CSAIAEHQETQYF
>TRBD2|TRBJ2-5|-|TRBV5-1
TGCGCCAGCAGCTTGGAAGGCGGGAGAGAGACCCAGTACTTC
CASSLEGGRETQYF
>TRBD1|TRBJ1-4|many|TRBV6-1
TGTGCCAGCAGCCTTACGACTCCGATGACAGGGTCTAATGAAAAACTGTTTTTT
CASSLTTPMTGSNEKLFF